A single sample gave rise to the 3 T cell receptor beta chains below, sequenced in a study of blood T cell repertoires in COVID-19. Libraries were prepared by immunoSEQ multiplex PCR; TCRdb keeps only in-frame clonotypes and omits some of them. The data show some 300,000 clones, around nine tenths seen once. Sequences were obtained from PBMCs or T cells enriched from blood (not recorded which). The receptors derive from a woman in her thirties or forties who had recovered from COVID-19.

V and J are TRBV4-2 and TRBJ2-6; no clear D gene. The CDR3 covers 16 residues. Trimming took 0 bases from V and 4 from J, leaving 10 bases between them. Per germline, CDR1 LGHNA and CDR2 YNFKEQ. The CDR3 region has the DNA TGTGCCAGCAGCCAAGAACTACAATCGGGGGCCAACGTCCTGACTTTC. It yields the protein CASSQELQSGANVLTF.

CDR3 amino acids: CAISESRPTPGYEQYF. The CDR3 DNA reads as TGTGCCATCAGTGAGTCTCGGCCAACTCCGGGCTACGAGCAGTACTTC. V gene TRBV10-3 combines with J gene TRBJ2-7; D is uncertain. Trimming took 0 bases from V and 3 from J, leaving 15 bases between them. Germline V gene sequence: CDR1 ENHRY, CDR2 SYGVKD. The CDR3 extends over 16 amino acids.

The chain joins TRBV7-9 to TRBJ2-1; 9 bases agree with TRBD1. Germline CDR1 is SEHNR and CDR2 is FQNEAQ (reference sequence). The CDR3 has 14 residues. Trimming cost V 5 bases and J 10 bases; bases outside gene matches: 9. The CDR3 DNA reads TGTGCCAGCAGCCAGAGACAGGGGGAAGGAGAGCAGTTCTTC. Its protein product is CASSQRQGEGEQFF.